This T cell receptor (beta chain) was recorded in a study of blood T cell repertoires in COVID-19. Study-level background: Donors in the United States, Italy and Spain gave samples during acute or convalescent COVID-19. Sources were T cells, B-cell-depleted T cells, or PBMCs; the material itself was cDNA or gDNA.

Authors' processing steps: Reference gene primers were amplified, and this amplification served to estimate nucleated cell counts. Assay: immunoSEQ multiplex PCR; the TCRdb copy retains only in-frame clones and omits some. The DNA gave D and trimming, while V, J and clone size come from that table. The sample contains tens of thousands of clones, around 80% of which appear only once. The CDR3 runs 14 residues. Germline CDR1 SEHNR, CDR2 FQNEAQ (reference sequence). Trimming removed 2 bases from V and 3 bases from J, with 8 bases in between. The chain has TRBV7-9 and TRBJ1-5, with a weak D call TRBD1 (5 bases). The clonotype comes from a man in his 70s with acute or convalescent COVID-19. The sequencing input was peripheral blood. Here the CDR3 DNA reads TGTGCCAGCAGCTTATCAGGGAACAATCAGCCCCAGCATTTT. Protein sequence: CASSLSGNNQPQHF.